The clone carrying this T cell receptor beta chain has just a few counts. The target antigen is unknown. CTLA-4 blockade with ipilimumab, together with focal radiation, was given to patients with chemo-refractory metastatic non-small-cell lung cancer. This record comes from a study of radiotherapy plus CTLA-4 blockade in lung cancer. Study findings and constraints: Among blood TCR repertoires after radiotherapy plus ipilimumab, tumor-derived clones expanded. Best predicting response, reportedly, were early blood T cell clone dynamics, with interferon-beta.

CDR3 size: 14 residues. CDR1 and CDR2 (germline): GTSNPN, SVGIG (reference sequence). Deletions cut 1 base from V and 4 bases from J, with 13 bases between. This table comes from immunoSEQ multiplex PCR, and its TCRdb copy is limited to in-frame clones, with some not included. Altogether about 59,000 clones are present, less than 75% being singletons, with the ten largest covering approximately 8.3%. This sequence originates from a human donor with non-small cell lung cancer whose response to radiotherapy plus ipilimumab could not be evaluated. V is TRBV30 and J is TRBJ1-2, with D perhaps matching TRBD1 (6 bases). Sequenced material: peripheral blood, taken from a patient treated with radiotherapy plus ipilimumab. The CDR3 nucleotides read TGTGCCTGGAGTGCGATTCAAGGGGGCTATGGCTACACCTTC. Encoded protein: CAWSAIQGGYGYTF.